One and the same sample provided the 2 T cell receptor beta chains below, sequenced in a study of metastatic and nonmetastatic thyroid tumors. Until they underwent thyroid surgery, no patient had received any treatment. TCRdb re-called the PCR reads through MiXCR. This table holds tens of thousands of clones, 9.5% to 12% found once. The sample taken for sequencing was blood. These TCRs come from a female donor with papillary thyroid cancer or a benign thyroid nodule (not recorded which). Some clones in this sample may be carry-over from other donors' samples.

This clone is large in the sample. V is TRBV10-1 and J is TRBJ2-2; D call uncertain. The CDR3 runs 14 residues. V gave up 5 bases and J gave up 4 bases, with 11 bases separating them. CDR1 and CDR2 from the germline V gene are WNHNN and SYGVQD (reference sequence). The CDR3, as DNA: TGCGCCAGCAGTCCTTGGTCGGGCACCGGGGAGCTGTTTTTT. This gives the protein CASSPWSGTGELFF.

This clone was seen many times. The J gene is TRBJ2-3, the V gene TRBV20-1, with TRBD2 matching over 9 bases. This CDR3 region has 20 residues. After removal of 3 bases from V and 1 base from J, the junction contained 20 bases not matched to a gene. Germline assignment: CDR1 DFQATT and CDR2 SNEGSKA (reference sequence). The CDR3 sequence: CSASVRLGTSTQRGTDTQYF. CDR3 sequence (DNA): TGCAGTGCTAGCGTCCGCCTCGGGACTAGCACCCAACGGGGCACAGATACGCAGTATTTT.